This T cell receptor beta chain was recovered during a study of shared clonotypes between healthy human individuals. Study information: CD4 naive and CD4 memory each took three plates per donor, while CD8 naive took two and CD8 memory one.

Both subsets, CD45RA+ naive and CD45RA-negative memory, were split from the CD4+ cells. Findings and caveats of the study: Researchers found naive subsets generally carried larger estimated richness than memory subsets.

Clones were read by immunoSEQ multiplex PCR, and TCRdb kept only the in-frame ones, dropping some. Here the sample spans approximately 2,000,000 clones, 85% to 95% being singletons. The count of this clone is one. Its antigen is as yet unknown. The V and J ends lost 8 bases and 5 bases respectively, with 6 bases between them. The CDR3 has 10 amino acids. Germline values: CDR1 SGHVS, CDR2 FQNEAQ. Sequencing was performed on naive CD4+ T cells from PBMCs. Subset in this sample: CD45RA+ positively selected. The chain links TRBV7-8 to TRBJ2-5, with no clear D. This TCR derives from a man aged 18 to 29 in good health. Some clones in this sample may be carry-over from other donors' samples. CDR3 residues: CASSFETQYF. Written as DNA, the CDR3 is TGTGCCAGCTCGTTTGAGACCCAGTACTTC.